This paragraph covers one T cell receptor (beta chain) sequence. Other DNA sequences in this specimen translate into the identical CDR3. Patients from Seattle were sampled longitudinally, starting during active infection. V was clipped by 0 bases and J by 3 bases, with 10 bases between them. This CDR3 has 15 amino acids. Germline CDR1 reads SGHRS; CDR2 reads YFSETQ. This specimen comes from a study of blood T cell repertoires in COVID-19. Study details: Samples came from the United States, Italy and Spain, spanning acute and convalescent COVID-19. The cDNA or gDNA used as material had been derived from T cells, B-cell-depleted T cells, or PBMCs.

Original methodology: Estimation of nucleated cell counts was performed using reference gene primer amplification. The assay was immunoSEQ multiplex PCR, and TCRdb's table has in-frame clones only and misses some. Clonal size and the V and J genes are those of that table, whereas D and trimming came from the DNA. Here the sample spans approximately 500,000 clones, less than 90% being singletons. This TCR was recovered from a woman between 50 and 59 years old with COVID-19, enrolled during active disease. Sequencing was carried out using peripheral blood. This rearrangement joins TRBV5-1 to TRBJ2-1; TRBD1 might be the D (5 bases). The CDR3, as DNA: TGCGCCAGCAGCTTGGCCGGAGACAGCTACAATGAGCAGTTCTTC. This codes for CASSLAGDSYNEQFF.